The 14 T cell receptor beta chains presented below share a single source sample, sequenced in a study of blood T cell repertoires in COVID-19. Generated by immunoSEQ multiplex PCR, the TCRdb table keeps only in-frame clones and is missing some. The sample holds around 290,000 clones, 90% seen once. Sequenced material: PBMCs or T cells enriched from blood (not recorded which). These receptors originate from a woman in her thirties who had recovered from COVID-19.

The genes are TRBV5-1 and TRBJ2-1, with TRBD1 matching 7 bases. J lost 6 bases, V lost 5 bases, and 8 bases had no gene match. CDR3 length equals 14 residues. Germline V gives CDR1 SGHRS, CDR2 YFSETQ. DNA for the CDR3: TGCGCCAGCAGTTCGGCAGGGGGTTTCAATGAGCAGTTCTTC. Protein: CASSSAGGFNEQFF.

The chain couples TRBV4-3 to TRBJ1-2; 8 nucleotides line up with TRBD1. Germline values: CDR1 LGHNA, CDR2 YSLEER. The CDR3 has 15 residues. The V segment lost 3 bases and the J segment 4 bases; nucleotides outside the gene matches: 7. As DNA, the CDR3 is TGCGCCAGCAGCCATTCTGGACAGGGCACCTATGGCTACACCTTC. Its protein product is CASSHSGQGTYGYTF.

The V and J genes are TRBV28 and TRBJ1-1; D call uncertain. V lost 6 bases and J lost 1, with 12 bases in between. Germline V gives CDR1 MDHEN, CDR2 SYDVKM. The CDR3 has 14 amino acids. The chain's CDR3 is CASSLTFTNTEAFF. CDR3 nucleotides: TGTGCCAGCAGCCTAACCTTTACGAACACTGAAGCTTTCTTT.

This chain links TRBV5-5 with TRBJ2-1; a weak D match, TRBD2 (6 bases). V gave up 4 bases and J gave up 0 bases, with 11 bases separating them. The CDR3 length is 15 residues. Germline CDR1 and CDR2: SGHKS and YYEKEE (reference sequence). This chain's CDR3 is CASSRDSSSYNEQFF. For the CDR3, the DNA is TGTGCCAGCAGCCGGGACTCAAGCTCCTACAATGAGCAGTTCTTC.

The chain carries TRBV12-5 and TRBJ2-1; 12 bases map to TRBD2. The trim removed 6 bases at V and 15 bases at J, leaving 18 bases unmatched. Per the germline V gene, CDR1 is LGHNT and CDR2 is FRNRAP. The CDR3 runs to 16 residues. Here the CDR3 reads CASGSWTSGTFPMRFF. The CDR3 DNA follows: TGTGCTAGTGGCTCCTGGACTAGCGGGACCTTTCCAATGAGGTTCTTC.

V gene TRBV28 combines with J gene TRBJ1-2; no reliable D call. This CDR3 is 13 amino acids long. Germline V gene lookup returns CDR1 MDHEN and CDR2 SYDVKM. Trimming cost V 3 bases and J 4 bases, with 9 bases left between them. The CDR3: CASSLQRVYGYTF. In DNA form, the CDR3 reads TGTGCCAGCAGTTTGCAGAGGGTCTATGGCTACACCTTC.

This chain connects TRBV5-1 to TRBJ1-1; D gene uncertain. Germline V gene data show CDR1 as SGHRS and CDR2 as YFSETQ. This CDR3 spans 12 amino acids. V lost 0 bases and J lost 7, with 7 bases in between. The CDR3 DNA follows: TGCGCCAGCAGCTTGGGCACGGTTGAAGCTTTCTTT. It translates to CASSLGTVEAFF.

J is TRBJ2-7 and V is TRBV14; TRBD2 matches at 7 bases. Germline CDR1 reads SGHDN; CDR2 reads FVKESK. The ends lost 7 bases at V and 2 bases at J; junction bases unmatched: 8. The CDR3 has 14 amino acids. CDR3 residues: CASKGSGPPYEQYF. The CDR3 coding sequence is TGTGCCAGCAAAGGTAGCGGGCCCCCCTACGAGCAGTACTTC. The full variable domain, its missing parts supplied by reference TRBV14 and TRBJ2-7, is EAGVTQFPSHSVIEKGQTVTLRCDPISGHDNLYWYRRVMGKEIKFLLHFVKESKQDESGMPNNRFLAERTGGTYSTLKVQPAELEDSGVYFCASKGSGPPYEQYFGPGTRLTVT.

J is TRBJ2-7 and V is TRBV28, with 7 bases matching TRBD2. CDR3 length: 12 amino acids. V was clipped by 3 bases and J by 6 bases; unmatched bases: 2. The germline V gene has CDR1 MDHEN and CDR2 SYDVKM. The CDR3 DNA is TGTGCCAGCAGTTTGGGAGGGCGCGAGCAGTACTTC. Its protein product is CASSLGGREQYF.

The chain has TRBV7-9 and TRBJ2-1; 8 bases are a match to TRBD1. CDR3 size: 15 residues. V was clipped by 5 bases and J by 2 bases; unmatched bases: 5. The germline V gene encodes CDR1 SEHNR and CDR2 FQNEAQ (reference sequence). CDR3 sequence (DNA): TGTGCCAGCAGCCCAGGGGGCCTACCCTACAATGAGCAGTTCTTC. Translation gives CASSPGGLPYNEQFF.

J is TRBJ2-7 and V is TRBV24-1, with 9 bases matching TRBD2. The CDR3 has 14 residues. CDR1 and CDR2 (germline): KGHDR, SFDVKD. V lost 4 bases, J lost 7 bases, and 7 bases stayed unmatched. CDR3 DNA sequence: TGTGCCACCAGTGAAGGCGGGAGGGGTCTTGAGCAGTACTTC. Its protein is CATSEGGRGLEQYF.

This chain links TRBV30 with TRBJ2-7; 8 nucleotides agree with TRBD2. The CDR3 is 15 amino acids. Germline CDR1 and CDR2: GTSNPN and SVGIG (reference sequence). The trim removed 3 bases at V and 4 bases at J, leaving 11 bases unmatched. CDR3 residues: CAWSATSGLVYEQYF. DNA of the CDR3: TGTGCCTGGAGCGCTACTAGCGGCCTGGTGTACGAGCAGTACTTC.

This chain connects TRBV28 to TRBJ1-5; no reliable D call. This CDR3 comprises 12 residues. V was pared by 1 base and J by 6 bases, with 4 bases between. CDR1 is MDHEN, CDR2 SYDVKM, per germline. The CDR3 spells CASSLSVQPQHF. As DNA, the CDR3 is TGTGCCAGCAGTTTATCGGTTCAGCCCCAGCATTTT.

This chain links TRBV28 with TRBJ1-2; the match to TRBD1 covers 11 bases. Germline values: CDR1 MDHEN, CDR2 SYDVKM. V dropped 3 bases and J dropped 8; count of bases not matched to a gene: 2. The length of the CDR3 is 13 residues. CDR3 sequence: CASSLDRGLGYTF. The CDR3 nucleotides are TGTGCCAGCAGTTTGGACAGGGGGCTGGGCTACACCTTC.